This record covers a single T cell receptor (beta chain). This clone was counted once. Its antigen specificity is not known. Base qualities are not at hand, and no much larger clone is one base apart. These data originate in a study of cytomegalovirus exposure and HLA in healthy donors (TCRdb year 2017). Study-wide context: An earlier analysis of 587 of the donors reported 276 Gb of sequence data and 117 million unique TCR beta sequences obtained from 150 million to 200 million T cells. Roughly 300 gigabases of sequencing data and 70 million to 95 million unique TCR sequences made up an early release that covered nearly 650 HLA-typed donors. Of the approximately 370 genotyped donors, 80% to 90% were placed in the genetic ancestry cluster associated with self-reported Caucasian donors. The study aimed to test whether cataloging public T cell receptors could reveal signatures of past pathogen exposure. The study profiled the T cell repertoires of 666 subjects by immunosequencing and related them to cytomegalovirus serostatus. A separate validation cohort of 100 to 150 different subjects was used in addition to the 666-subject first cohort. The study combined high-throughput TCR immunosequencing, statistical association of individual TCRs with disease status, and machine learning to predict cytomegalovirus infection status. A later analysis re-examined previously published TCR beta repertoires from 500 to 700 donors and added high-resolution HLA genotyping to investigate patterns of TCR occurrence. Rather than using new phenotypic data, the later analysis identified candidate immune exposures from TCR beta sequences and from how often those sequences occurred across donors. An earlier analysis of around 540 of the donors applied high-throughput TCR beta sequencing to assess whether each TCR beta V gene segment acted as functional or pseudogenic. Alongside the repertoire data, information on donor age, sex, ethnicity and CMV serostatus was compiled. Genome-wide SNP genotypes for about 55% of the roughly 670 donors were used in a later genetic analysis, which treated that subset as a discovery cohort. All discovery cohort repertoires had been generated on a single sequencing platform. HLA typing covered class I and class II loci at four-digit resolution. The number of typed donors differed by locus: about 620-640 for A, B, C, DRB1 and DQB1; 522 for DQA1; roughly 600 for DPA1; and some 470 for DPB1. Because of strong linkage in the cohort, 5 or 6 DR-DQ haplotypes were treated as single units for association and clustering. Across around 400 genotyped donors of the cohort, an average of approximately 240,000 unique TCR beta nucleotide sequences per donor were sequenced, and 15% to 20% of those sequences were non-productive. Points the paper makes about the study in general: An association between a missense DCLRE1C variant and V-gene and J-gene trimming of TCR beta chains was found in a later genetic analysis and replicated in an independent cohort. A further reported finding was that TCR beta sequences accurately predicted the HLA-A and HLA-B alleles for most subjects in the first cohort. In a later analysis, some 17,000 TCR beta sequences were associated with specific HLA alleles at a false discovery rate of 0.05. According to a later genetic analysis, donors in an Asian-associated ancestry cluster had fewer N-insertions in productive TCRs than the approximately 670-donor mean. Three of the identified cytomegalovirus-associated TCR beta chains were confirmed in vitro to be specific for cytomegalovirus antigens. A cluster of highly shared sequence variants was judged likely to represent a technical artifact of the sequencing pipeline. Compared with equally common non-associated chains, HLA-associated TCR beta chains in a later analysis were more clonally expanded and had lower generation probabilities. The authors suggested that the approach could potentially be extended to other disease states and immunological phenotypes. Broadly in line with IMGT annotations, most TCR beta V segments showed up in productive rearrangements about 87% or about 30% of the time in an earlier analysis of approximately 600 of the donors. Cytomegalovirus status was reported to be diagnosed by the classifier with high specificity and sensitivity in both the original and validation cohorts. The 87-base-pair reads could not distinguish some IMGT-functional V segments, including TRBV6-2 and TRBV6-3, so those segments were excluded. According to a later analysis, parvovirus B19, influenza, CMV and Epstein-Barr virus appeared linked to several top co-occurrence clusters. In this cohort, only TCR beta chains were sequenced, and detectable features were limited by the absence of alpha or paired-chain data. Because counts were too low, some 16 rarely observed V segments, including chromosome 9 orphons, were excluded from the earlier analysis of 587 of the donors. Linkage disequilibrium might explain the correlated functional status among segregating V segments, but an unknown experimental factor could not be ruled out. A later analysis found that most CMV-associated TCR beta chains appeared HLA-restricted, with HLA associations seemingly driven largely by CMV exposure. CMV serostatus was the only immune exposure information available for the cohort. Assigning TCR associations to individual alleles was difficult when HLA alleles, especially DR and DQ, strongly co-occurred. Presence/absence analyses assumed roughly uniform sequencing depth across donors, an assumption that may not hold. Because HLA typing was unavailable for some donors at each locus, only the typed subset was used in association tests. According to a later analysis, TCR association rates differed among HLA loci, with DRB1 alleles showing the most associated TCRs and HLA-C alleles showing the fewest. While some public TCRs were present in many individuals, most TCR sequences turned up only very rarely across donors. A total of roughly 160 TCR beta chains were listed by the study as associated with cytomegalovirus.

The cohort consisted of 600 to 700 healthy bone marrow donors. At the time of sampling, every cohort member was nominally healthy, though immune exposures that went unrecorded were likely present. The donor was CMV seronegative and was included in the group of hundreds of seronegative cohort members. A peripheral blood sample was collected from each donor, and TCR beta sequencing was performed on peripheral blood mononuclear cells. Genomic DNA was extracted from the blood cell samples with the Qiagen DNeasy Blood Extraction Kit. CDR1 is given as SGHRS and CDR2 as YFSETQ, both from the germline V gene. Relative to germline, V is 3 bases shorter and J is 12 bases shorter, with 16 bases between their ends. Reading from cysteine to phenylalanine, the CDR3 counts 13 amino acids. Kept here is only the CDR3 DNA, which spans 39 bases and is read in frame from base 1. Library preparation used the immunoSEQ multiplex PCR assay. The multiplex PCR relied on a mix of 60 forward primers for TCR Vbeta segments and 13 reverse primers for TCR Jbeta segments. Amplification of the CDR3 region of rearranged TCR beta genes was performed with a multiplex PCR assay on genomic DNA. The amplified TCR beta libraries were sequenced on the Illumina HiSeq System as 87-base-pair reads. In the original analysis: In a later analysis, some 80 million unique TCR beta chains were counted across the roughly 610 repertoires, and about 10 million of these chains were shared by at least two donors. Raw reads were error-corrected and collapsed into unique sequences with a nearest-neighbor algorithm that merged closely related sequences to remove PCR and sequencing errors. V, D and J gene segments were assigned by aligning CDR3 sequences to IMGT reference sequences. For a sequence to be retained, at least a six-nucleotide match to both a V gene segment and a J gene segment was required. A rearrangement counted as productive if the CDR3 had no stop codons and remained in frame with V and J, and every other rearrangement counted as non-productive. Following IMGT convention, CDR3 was defined as the stretch from the second conserved V-encoded cysteine to the conserved J-encoded phenylalanine. The earlier analysis of 587 of the donors excluded sequences that lacked an unambiguous match to a single V gene segment. In an earlier analysis of some 590 of the donors, V segments were called functional above 56.7% productive rearrangements and were called segregating when the between-donor standard deviation exceeded 5%. A statistical classification framework was built to diagnose cytomegalovirus status from the catalog of TCR beta chain sequences. A later analysis assigned V and J genes by comparing TCR nucleotide sequences with IMGT/GENE-DB human TR gene sequences. A later analysis assigned CDR3 sequences and most-parsimonious VDJ recombination scenarios with the TCRdist pipeline. In a later analysis, every TCR beta chain was defined by the combination of its CDR3 amino acid sequence and its V-gene family, and reads without a unique V-gene family were dropped. As a way to deal with suspected cross-contamination and a sequencing artifact, a later analysis dropped approximately 590 nucleotide sequences that were highly shared and had low generation probability. In a later analysis, a clonal expansion index was calculated for each public chain from normalized within-repertoire ranks of inferred template counts. In a later analysis, generation probabilities were computed using a VDJ recombination model fitted to out-of-frame rearrangements, and the results were checked against IGoR. In a later analysis, TCR-TCR, TCR-HLA and TCR-CMV co-occurrence was scored with hypergeometric tests, and a repertoire-size bias correction was applied to TCR pairs. To estimate false discovery rates, a later analysis permuted the HLA or CMV assignments 20 times. In a later analysis, co-occurring TCRs were grouped with DBSCAN, and TCRdist sequence similarity was added when clustering was performed within HLA-allele-positive subsets. Co-occurrence clustering excluded repertoires with fewer than 30,000 or more than 120,000 public chains, plus five with anomalous nucleotide sharing. What TCRdb holds here is the immuneACCESS table cut down to in-frame rearrangements. Part of the clones is not present; checked against another copy, under half of the missing clones reflect an unresolved V gene, and the others are unexplained. V and J calls and clone size are as listed in that table; D and trimming were resolved from the DNA. Recorded for this sample are 160,000 or so clones; 80% of them occurred a single time. About 1.3% of the sample comes from the top ten.

The TCR originated in a woman in her forties or fifties in good health and CMV-seronegative. The chain is encoded by TRBV5-1 joined to TRBJ2-1, with a tentative D gene TRBD1 over 6 matching bases. The sequencing input was PBMCs. The DNA sequence follows: TGCGCCAGCAGCTCACAGGGTACGACGCGGCAGTTCTTC. It is translated as CASSSQGTTRQFF.